The 5 T cell receptor beta chains in this list originate from one sample, sequenced in a study of identical twins (dated by TCRdb to 2016 to 2017). The protocol used for the library was 5' RACE. The sequencing machine was an Illumina HiSeq 2000. TCRdb reprocessed the public reads (quality trimming at Q25 with fastp, clone calling with MiXCR) and kept in-frame beta chains. Merged by CDR3 protein, the rows form single entries marked with the most common genes and DNA. Present in this sample are some 320,000 distinct CDR3 sequences, about 12% of which were seen just once. The ten largest make up approximately 7.9% of the sample. Another study also made use of these data, one on yellow fever vaccine responses in identical twins.

Sequenced material: CD8+ T cells sorted from blood. The receptors here all came from a woman between 18 and 29 years old in good health.

There are a few counts of this clonotype. The rearrangement joins TRBV7-9 to TRBJ2-1; possible D gene TRBD2, 6 bases. Germline-derived CDR1 and CDR2 are SEHNR and FQNEAQ (reference sequence). The CDR3 extends over 16 amino acids. V gave up 2 bases and J gave up 0 bases, with 11 bases separating them. The CDR3 is CASSLSPGGSYNEQFF. The CDR3 DNA is TGTGCCAGCAGCTTATCTCCCGGGGGCTCCTACAATGAGCAGTTCTTC.

The chain is built from TRBV6-1 and TRBJ2-2; 7 nucleotides align to TRBD1. Germline CDR1 MNHNS, CDR2 SASEGT. The CDR3 is made up of 13 amino acids. J was trimmed by 1 base and V by 9 bases; bases with no gene match: 2. The CDR3 is CASGTENTGELFF. The CDR3 DNA reads as TGTGCCAGTGGGACAGAGAACACCGGGGAGCTGTTTTTT.

This chain uses TRBV7-9 with TRBJ2-2; tentative D call: TRBD1 (5 bases). V was pared by 5 bases and J by 3 bases, with 13 bases between. Per germline, CDR1 SEHNR and CDR2 FQNEAQ (reference sequence). The CDR3 is made up of 15 amino acids. The CDR3 DNA follows: TGTGCCAGCAGCGAACCGACAGTTTACACCGGGGAGCTGTTTTTT. Its translation: CASSEPTVYTGELFF.

In this sample, this clonotype turned up a few times. The chain recombines TRBV2 with TRBJ2-1; weak D call: TRBD1 (6 bases). Germline loops: CDR1 SNHLY, CDR2 FYNNEI. Trimming took off 4 bases at V and 10 bases at J, with 8 bases between the two ends. This CDR3 has 11 amino acids. CDR3 nucleotide sequence: TGTGCCAGCAGTGTCACAGGGGAGCAGTTCTTC. Translating gives CASSVTGEQFF.

This clonotype was seen ten or more times. The CDR3 is CSVDGGEDYGYTF. The CDR3 region has the DNA TGCAGCGTTGATGGAGGGGAGGACTATGGCTACACCTTC. The genes are TRBV29-1 and TRBJ1-2; TRBD1 is a possible D gene (5 bases). The CDR3 loop spans 13 amino acids. Germline CDR1 and CDR2: SQVTM and ANQGSEA. The ends were cut back, 3 bases at V and 3 bases at J, with 11 bases in the middle. The full variable domain, with the rest looked up from reference TRBV29-1 and TRBJ1-2, is SAVISQKPSRDICQRGTSLTIQCQVDSQVTMMFWYRQQPGQSLTLIATANQGSEATYESGFVIDKFPISRPNLTFSTLTVSNMSPEDSSIYLCSVDGGEDYGYTFGSGTRLTVV.